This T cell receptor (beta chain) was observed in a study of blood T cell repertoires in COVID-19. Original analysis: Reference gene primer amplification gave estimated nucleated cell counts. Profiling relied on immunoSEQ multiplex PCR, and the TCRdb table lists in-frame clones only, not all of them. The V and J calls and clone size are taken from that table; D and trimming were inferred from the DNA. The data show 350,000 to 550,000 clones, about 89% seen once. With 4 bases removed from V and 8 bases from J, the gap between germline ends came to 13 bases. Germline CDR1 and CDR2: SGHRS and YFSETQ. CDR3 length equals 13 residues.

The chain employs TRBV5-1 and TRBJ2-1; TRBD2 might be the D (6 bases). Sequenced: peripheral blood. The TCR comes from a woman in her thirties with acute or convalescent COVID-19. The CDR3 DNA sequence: TGCGCCAGCAGCACGGGACTCCGGGATGAGCAGTTCTTC. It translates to CASSTGLRDEQFF. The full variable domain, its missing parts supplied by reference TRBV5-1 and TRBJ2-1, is KAGVTQTPRYLIKTRGQQVTLSCSPISGHRSVSWYQQTPGQGLQFLFEYFSETQRNKGNFPGRFSGRQFSNSRSEMNVSTLELGDSALYLCASSTGLRDEQFFGPGTRLTVL.